This entry concerns a single TCR beta chain. In TCRdb, the 5' RACE reads were re-called with MiXCR into one record per CDR3 protein. The profile shows about 720,000 distinct CDR3 sequences, 15% to 20% of them singletons. The entry originates in a study of identical twins. A further study also used this sample, focusing on T cells expressing NK-cell markers. As that report states: Repertoires of TCR beta were obtained from T cells sorted as CD3+CD56+NKG2C+, CD3+CD56+NKG2C- and CD3+CD56-NKG2C+. Seven sequenced donors out of eight were HCMV-seropositive, one seronegative. CD8+ T cells in 5 or 6 donors included dominant NKG2C+ clonotypes at roughly 1.0-8%. A handful of donors showed these clonotypes also leading the CD3+CD56-NKG2C+ fraction.

The TCR originated in a woman between 18 and 30 years old in good health. The sequenced sample consisted of PBMCs.

The CDR3 nucleotides are TGTGCCAGCAGTTTAAGAGTTAGCGGTTTTAGGGGAGATACGCAGTATTTT. It specifies CASSLRVSGFRGDTQYF. V usage is TRBV12-3 or TRBV12-4 and J usage is TRBJ2-3; tentative D call: TRBD2 (6 bases). This CDR3 comprises 17 residues. Trimming pared 2 bases from V and 5 bases from J, leaving 20 bases between.